This is a list of T cell receptor beta chains from one sample in a study of shared T cell receptors in the human thymus. Profiling relied on immunoSEQ multiplex PCR, and the TCRdb table lists in-frame clones only, not all of them. The profile shows hundreds of thousands of clones, around 87% of them singletons. This sample also belongs to another study, concerning human thymus T cells.

Sequenced input: thymocytes. The source is a boy under two years old with a congenital heart defect. CDR3s include the opening cysteine and the closing phenylalanine or tryptophan. Each record gives: V gene, clone size, J gene, D gene, CDR3 protein, CDR3 DNA. D genes are given only for firm matches. Clone size is given for some rows only: seen once, a few or many times, or a class if the clone is expanded.

TRBV6-5,NA,TRBJ2-5,NA,CASSPKRILRETQYF,TGTGCCAGCAGCCCTAAGCGGATACTGCGGGAGACCCAGTACTTC
TRBV6-4,NA,TRBJ2-1,NA,CASSDTAGPWGNEQFF,TGTGCCAGCAGTGACACCGCGGGACCATGGGGCAATGAGCAGTTCTTC
TRBV4-3,NA,TRBJ1-6,NA,CASSQDPPHQSPYNSPLHF,TGCGCCAGCAGCCAAGATCCCCCCCACCAAAGCCCCTATAATTCACCCCTCCACTTT
TRBV7-9,NA,TRBJ1-1,TRBD1,CASFDRGGWGNTEAFF,TGTGCCAGCTTCGACAGGGGGGGGTGGGGGAACACTGAAGCTTTCTTT
TRBV6-6,NA,TRBJ1-4,TRBD1,CASSSRTGRSEKLFF,TGTGCCAGCAGTTCTCGGACAGGGAGGAGTGAAAAACTGTTTTTT
TRBV2,NA,TRBJ1-5,TRBD1,CASSEDRGVRGQPQHF,TGTGCCAGCAGTGAAGACAGGGGTGTAAGAGGTCAGCCCCAGCATTTT
TRBV10-1,NA,TRBJ2-5,TRBD1,CASESTGGQTQYF,TGCGCCAGTGAGAGTACAGGGGGACAGACCCAGTACTTC
TRBV19,NA,TRBJ2-2,NA,CASSHWTLNTGELFF,TGTGCCAGTAGTCATTGGACTTTGAACACCGGGGAGCTGTTTTTT
TRBV7-2,NA,TRBJ1-5,NA,CASSLVLGVGQPQHF,TGTGCCAGCAGCTTAGTTCTAGGGGTAGGTCAGCCCCAGCATTTT
TRBV4-1,NA,TRBJ2-7,NA,CASSQGELSTYEQYF,TGCGCCAGCAGCCAAGGAGAGCTCTCAACCTACGAGCAGTACTTC
TRBV7-6,once,TRBJ2-2,TRBD2,CASSSPTTSGRRDTGELFF,TGTGCCAGCAGCTCTCCGACGACTAGCGGGAGGCGGGACACCGGGGAGCTGTTTTTT
TRBV4-1,NA,TRBJ2-1,NA,CASSQESGIHNEQFF,TGCGCCAGCAGCCAAGAATCCGGGATCCACAATGAGCAGTTCTTC
TRBV6-5,NA,TRBJ2-7,NA,CASRGRNSYEQYF,TGTGCCAGCAGGGGGCGCAACTCCTACGAGCAGTACTTC
TRBV28,NA,TRBJ2-5,NA,CASSPSGHDYRGAQYF,TGTGCCAGCAGCCCCTCGGGACACGATTACCGTGGGGCCCAGTACTTC
TRBV28,NA,TRBJ1-2,NA,CASSPGRAYGYTF,TGTGCCAGCAGTCCCGGGAGGGCCTATGGCTACACCTTC
TRBV5-1,NA,TRBJ1-1,TRBD1,CASSFTTGMNTEAFF,TGCGCCAGCAGCTTCACGACAGGGATGAACACTGAAGCTTTCTTT
TRBV6-1,few,TRBJ2-7,NA,CASSEGKEGSAPEQYF,TGTGCCAGCAGTGAGGGGAAGGAGGGGTCGGCTCCGGAGCAGTACTTC
TRBV27,few,TRBJ2-7,TRBD2,CASSLISGLAGYSYEQYF,TGTGCCAGCAGTTTAATATCGGGACTAGCGGGCTACTCCTACGAGCAGTACTTC
TRBV7-2,NA,TRBJ2-5,NA,CASSPAGQGETQYF,TGTGCCAGCAGCCCCGCGGGGCAAGGAGAGACCCAGTACTTC
TRBV5-6,NA,TRBJ2-2,NA,CASSASPRTCPTGELFF,TGTGCCAGCAGCGCCTCGCCCAGGACATGCCCTACCGGGGAGCTGTTTTTT
TRBV20-1,NA,TRBJ2-7,NA,CSARRANEQYF,TGCAGTGCTAGGCGGGCGAACGAGCAGTACTTC
TRBV6-1,NA,TRBJ2-3,NA,CASYGGSGSTDTQYF,TGTGCCAGCTACGGGGGAAGCGGTAGCACAGATACGCAGTATTTT